This T cell receptor beta chain stems from a study of blood T cell repertoires in COVID-19. The wider study: Researchers got acute and convalescent COVID-19 samples from the United States, Italy and Spain.

There are 20 residues in the CDR3. After removal of 4 bases from V and 4 bases from J, the junction contained 20 bases not matched to a gene. Germline CDR1 MDHEN, CDR2 SYDVKM. The authors' processing: By means of reference gene primer amplification, nucleated cell counts were estimated. Only in-frame clones appear in the TCRdb table, and some are missing; sequencing was by immunoSEQ multiplex PCR. V and J calls and clone size follow that table, whereas D and trimming were derived from the DNA. The sample yields hundreds of thousands of clones, more than 75% seen once. Sequencing was performed on peripheral blood. The origin of this receptor is a woman in her forties or fifties who had recovered from COVID-19. This sequence joins TRBV28 and TRBJ1-3; 9 bases fit TRBD1. CDR3 in amino acids: CASSSLRDRVYRGDGNTIYF. The CDR3 nucleotides are TGTGCCAGCAGTTCTCTCCGGGACAGGGTATACCGTGGTGACGGAAACACCATATATTTT.